This T cell receptor (beta chain) stems from a study of molecular identifiers for immune sequencing clone quantification. Whole-study context: In replicates, the authors split RNA from approximately 22,000 or 94,000 naive CD8 cells five ways and sequenced four. General observations from the study: Clones that exceeded 20 RNA copies held over 98% of effector molecules, yet under 1% in naive cells.

About this clonotype itself: The antigen is undetermined.

Germline V CDR1 and CDR2: SEHNR, FQNEAQ (reference sequence). Deletions cut 5 bases from V and 3 bases from J, with 15 bases between. There are 15 residues in the CDR3. It was with previously described methods and listed TCR primers that bulk TCR libraries were made. TCRdb processed the PCR reads anew with MiXCR; each CDR3 protein has one entry. The sample includes around 40,000 distinct CDR3 sequences, roughly 19% seen only once; the top ten take under 1.3%. The TCR originated in a human donor in good health. Some libraries in this study had Jurkat cell RNA spiked in. The chain recombines TRBV7-9 with TRBJ2-3; weak D call: TRBD2 (6 bases). The source material was naive CD8+ T cells from blood, with Jurkat cell RNA spiked in. The sample's subset: FACS-sorted CD8+CD4-CCR7+CD45RA+ naive T cells. CDR3 in DNA: TGTGCCAGCAGCGCCGGACTATCAAAGACAGATACGCAGTATTTT. Protein: CASSAGLSKTDTQYF.